This TCR beta chain was recorded in a study of T cells in Graves' hyperthyroidism and ophthalmopathy. Study-level findings and limits: Stable hyperthyroidism was told apart from ophthalmopathy by a model built on 13 V-J features. The model predicted ophthalmopathy a median roughly 6.3 months before onset.

The germline V gene encodes CDR1 SEHNR and CDR2 FQNEAQ (reference sequence). The junction had 9 bases not matched to a gene; V was cut back by 0 bases and J by 7 bases. CDR3 length: 15 amino acids. Each diagnosis drew on symptoms, thyroxine, TRAb, thyroid ultrasound and orbital computed tomography findings. The blood was taken when hyperthyroidism was first diagnosed, before any ophthalmopathy symptoms showed up. The table lists this clonotype with many counts. The antigen remains undetermined. The CDR3 regions of TCR beta were amplified from RNA transcripts. Carried out on the TCR CDR3, a first-round RT-PCR used the HTBI primer set. TCRdb used MiXCR to reprocess the multiplex PCR reads, holding one entry per CDR3 protein. The sample carries about 250,000 distinct CDR3 sequences, 15% recorded once.

J is TRBJ2-7 and V is TRBV7-9, with TRBD1 matching 7 bases. Sequenced material: blood. This receptor was identified in a woman in her 50s with Graves' hyperthyroidism that later progressed to Graves' ophthalmopathy. The CDR3 DNA follows: TGTGCCAGCAGCTTAGCGCGGACAGGTCTCTGGGAGCAGTACTTC. Protein: CASSLARTGLWEQYF. Combining the CDR3 with reference TRBV7-9 and TRBJ2-7 gives the whole variable domain DTGVSQNPRHKITKRGQNVTFRCDPISEHNRLYWYRQTLGQGPEFLTYFQNEAQLEKSRLLSDRFSAERPKGSFSTLEIQRTEQGDSAMYLCASSLARTGLWEQYFGPGTRLTVT.